This T cell receptor beta chain was recovered during a study of blood T cell repertoires in COVID-19. Study information: The samples span acute and convalescent COVID-19 from the United States, Italy and Spain. PBMCs, B-cell-depleted T cells, or T cells provided the cDNA or gDNA that made up the material.

Per the original data handling: Using reference gene primer amplification, nucleated cell counts were estimated. TCRdb's copy holds only in-frame clones and misses some; the assay was immunoSEQ multiplex PCR. For V, J and clone size, that table is used; D and trimming come from the DNA. The sample consists of around 34,000 clones, 75% to 85% of them appearing once. Sequencing was done on a sample of peripheral blood. The receptor's source is a woman between 65 and 79 years old with acute or convalescent COVID-19.

The CDR3 nucleotides read TGTGCCAGCAGCTTCTTTCAGGGGGCTATCGATAATTCACCCCTCCACTTT. Its protein product is CASSFFQGAIDNSPLHF. The chain links TRBV11-2 to TRBJ1-6, with 8 bases identical to TRBD1. J was trimmed by 5 bases and V by 3 bases; bases with no gene match: 9. Looked up from germline, CDR1 is SGHAT and CDR2 is FQNNGV. The CDR3 is made up of 17 amino acids.